Here is one TCR beta chain with its context. The record originates from a study of T cell clones after liver transplantation. Some clones are missing from TCRdb's copy, which holds only in-frame ones; the method was immunoSEQ multiplex PCR. The sample gives about 45,000 clones, 70% to 90% of which show up once; 2% to 2.5% is in the top ten. CDR3 length: 13 residues. Between the trimmed V and J ends, which lost 3 bases and 2 bases, there was a span of 7 bases. CDR1 and CDR2 from the germline V gene are SGHNT and YENEEA. The rearrangement joins TRBV11-3 to TRBJ2-5; tentative D call: TRBD1 (5 bases). The sample here was CD4+ T cells from blood, taken 24 months after liver transplant. The clonotype comes from a human patient who received a liver transplant. The T cells may partly be graft donor cells. The CDR3 DNA sequence: TGTGCCAGCAGCTTCTCAGGGCAAGAGACCCAGTACTTC. Its translation is CASSFSGQETQYF.